The sequence of this T cell receptor beta chain was determined in a study of shared clonotypes between healthy human individuals. About the research overall: Used for every donor were three CD4 naive, three CD4 memory, two CD8 naive and one CD8 memory plate. Whole-study findings and limits: Relative to their counterparts shared across all four donors, non-shared clonotypes exhibited diminished generation probabilities. What limited the represented genetic and exposure-history diversity was the small number of donors.

With regard to this clone: Its antigen is not known.

The table came from immunoSEQ multiplex PCR; TCRdb's copy has only in-frame clones and leaves some out. The data show about 1,800,000 clones, 85% to 95% seen once. V was cut by 0 bases and J by 4 bases, with 16 bases left in between. The CDR3 extends over 16 amino acids. Per the germline V gene, CDR1 is LGHNA and CDR2 is YSLEER. Terminally differentiated effector memory CD45RA+ cells were excluded from the naive CD8 cells, which were CD45RO-negative and positively selected for CCR7. V is TRBV4-3 and J is TRBJ2-7; D not resolved. This sequence originates from a man aged 18 to 35 in good health. The sample taken for sequencing was naive CD8+ T cells sorted from blood. The chain's CDR3 is CASSQEVGITHYEQYF. For the CDR3, the DNA is TGCGCCAGCAGCCAAGAGGTAGGGATTACCCATTACGAGCAGTACTTC.